The 5 T cell receptor beta chains listed next were all sequenced from one sample in a study of blood T cell repertoires in COVID-19. Produced via immunoSEQ multiplex PCR; TCRdb's table is partial and in-frame only. This table holds 250,000 to 300,000 clones, around 90% found once. Sequenced input: PBMCs or T cells enriched from blood (not recorded which). The receptors stem from an older woman in a cohort exposed to, infected with or recovered from COVID-19 (not recorded which).

The gene calls are TRBV5-1 and TRBJ1-1; D not certain. V shed 1 base and J shed 0 bases, with 10 bases lying between them. Germline V gives CDR1 SGHRS, CDR2 YFSETQ. The CDR3 has 15 amino acids. The CDR3 region has the DNA TGCGCCAGCAGCTTGACCACAGAATTGAACACTGAAGCTTTCTTT. Translated: CASSLTTELNTEAFF.

The chain is built from TRBV7-3 and TRBJ2-5; TRBD2 might be the D (6 bases). The ends were cut back, 1 base at V and 4 bases at J, with 10 bases in the middle. In germline, CDR1 is SGHTA, CDR2 FQGTGA. The CDR3 runs to 14 residues. The DNA of the CDR3 is TGTGCCAGCAGCTTAAGAGGCGGGATAGAGACCCAGTACTTC. It codes for CASSLRGGIETQYF. Supplemented by reference TRBV7-3 and TRBJ2-5, the full variable domain reads GAGVSQTPSNKVTEKGKYVELRCDPISGHTALYWYRQSLGQGPEFLIYFQGTGAADDSGLPNDRFFAVRPEGSVSTLKIQRTERGDSAVYLCASSLRGGIETQYFGPGTRLLVL.

The genes are TRBV12-3 or TRBV12-4 and TRBJ2-1; no definite D call. The ends were cut back, 2 bases at V and 6 bases at J, with 8 bases in the middle. The CDR3 totals 13 residues. CDR3 bases: TGTGCCAGCAGTTTAACTGTTCCCAATGAGCAGTTCTTC. Its protein is CASSLTVPNEQFF.

The chain couples TRBV19 to TRBJ2-7; TRBD1 aligns across 7 bases. The CDR3 is 15 amino acids. V lost 3 bases to trimming and J lost 2 bases; unmatched junction nucleotides: 7. CDR1 is LNHDA and CDR2 is SQIVND in the germline V gene (reference sequence). DNA of the CDR3: TGTGCCAGTAGTATCGACAGGGTCCCTCCCTACGAGCAGTACTTC. It translates to CASSIDRVPPYEQYF. Supplemented by reference TRBV19 and TRBJ2-7, the full variable domain reads DGGITQSPKYLFRKEGQNVTLSCEQNLNHDAMYWYRQDPGQGLRLIYYSQIVNDFQKGDIAEGYSVSREKKESFPLTVTSAQKNPTAFYLCASSIDRVPPYEQYFGPGTRLTVT.

In its sample, this clone was seen once. V is TRBV24-1 and J is TRBJ2-1; D is perhaps TRBD2 (6 bases). The germline V gene has CDR1 KGHDR and CDR2 SFDVKD. The CDR3 extends over 15 amino acids. V was shortened by 7 bases and J by 6 bases, with 18 bases between the two germline ends. This chain's CDR3 is CATRQAGVGGNEQFF. The DNA for the CDR3 is TGTGCCACCAGGCAAGCGGGCGTGGGGGGCAATGAGCAGTTCTTC.